The clone carrying this TCR beta chain was seen a few times. Its antigen remains unknown. The sample originates from a study of T-cell memory formation after mild COVID-19. Study overall: For the most part, TCR clusters were specific to one donor. Overall study results and limits: CM and EM subsets held most contracting CD4+ clones; EMRA held CD8+ ones. Certain responding clones were present in pre-infection memory, suggesting participation of cross-reactive memory. SARS-CoV-2 specificity of second-wave clones peaking day 37 was unconfirmed.

One entry per CDR3 protein, called by TCRdb with MiXCR from the 5' RACE reads. The sample lists some 160,000 distinct CDR3 sequences, about a third occurring once. Germline-derived CDR1 and CDR2 are LGHDT and YNNKEL (reference sequence). The CDR3 consists of 15 residues. V was pared by 1 base and J by 3 bases, with 5 bases of the junction left unmatched. The receptor's source is an adult woman who had mild COVID-19 (a few samples of this study predate the infection). Cell type and time point are not known. Input material: PBMCs or a T cell subset sorted from them (not recorded which). The genes are TRBV3-1 and TRBJ1-2, with 7 positions matching TRBD1. This CDR3 reads CASSQVYRGDYGYTF. In nucleotides, the CDR3 is TGTGCCAGCAGCCAAGTGTACAGGGGAGACTATGGCTACACCTTC.